This T cell receptor (beta chain) was retrieved from a study of blood T cell repertoires in COVID-19. Authors' processing steps: From reference gene primer amplification, estimates of nucleated cell counts were derived. Clones were read by immunoSEQ multiplex PCR, and TCRdb kept only the in-frame ones, dropping some. V, J and clone size are taken as reported in that table, and D and trimming were inferred from the DNA itself. The data show 200,000 to 300,000 clones, about 87% seen once. The CDR3 contains 14 residues. Participants' reported clinical history set cohort assignment. The chain carries TRBV21-1 and TRBJ2-7; the DNA was not used to check the table's D call, TRBD1. TRBV21-1 is classified as a pseudogene. This TCR was sampled from a woman aged 40 to 49 with acute COVID-19. Sequencing was performed on PBMCs or T cells enriched from blood (not recorded which). CDR3 sequence (DNA): TGTGCCAGCAGCAAAAAGGGGATGGACTACGAGCAGTACTTC. This gives the protein CASSKKGMDYEQYF.